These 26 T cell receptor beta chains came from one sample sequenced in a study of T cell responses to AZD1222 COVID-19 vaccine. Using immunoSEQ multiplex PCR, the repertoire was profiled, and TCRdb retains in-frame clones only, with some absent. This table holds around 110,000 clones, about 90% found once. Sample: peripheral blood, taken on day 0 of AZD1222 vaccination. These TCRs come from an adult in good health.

The CDR3, as DNA: TGTGCCAGTAGTATCTGGGTCGCGGGAGGGCGGGACAATGAGCAGTTCTTC. It yields the protein CASSIWVAGGRDNEQFF. The chain carries TRBV19 and TRBJ2-1; TRBD2 agrees at 9 bases. Germline V gene sequence: CDR1 LNHDA, CDR2 SQIVND (reference sequence). V lost 3 bases, J lost 5 bases, and 11 bases stayed unmatched. The length of the CDR3 is 17 residues.

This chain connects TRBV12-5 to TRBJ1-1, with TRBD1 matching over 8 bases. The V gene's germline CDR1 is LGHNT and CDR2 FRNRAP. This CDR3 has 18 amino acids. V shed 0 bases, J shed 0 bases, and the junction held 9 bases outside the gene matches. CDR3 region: CASGLVGQGARVNTEAFF. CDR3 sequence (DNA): TGTGCTAGTGGTTTGGTAGGGCAGGGGGCGAGGGTGAACACTGAAGCTTTCTTT.

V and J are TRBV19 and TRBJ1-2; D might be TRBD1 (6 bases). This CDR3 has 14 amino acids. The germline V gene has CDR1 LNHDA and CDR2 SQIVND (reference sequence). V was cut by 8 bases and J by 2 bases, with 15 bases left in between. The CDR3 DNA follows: TGTGCCAGTGCTCTTGGGGGCTTCAACTATGGCTACACCTTC. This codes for CASALGGFNYGYTF.

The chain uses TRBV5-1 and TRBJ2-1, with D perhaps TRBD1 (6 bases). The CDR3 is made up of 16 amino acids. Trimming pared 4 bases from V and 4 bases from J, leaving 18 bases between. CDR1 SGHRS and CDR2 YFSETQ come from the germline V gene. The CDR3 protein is CASSPLSAGAYNEQFF. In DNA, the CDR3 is TGCGCCAGCAGCCCCCTGTCGGCAGGGGCTTACAATGAGCAGTTCTTC.

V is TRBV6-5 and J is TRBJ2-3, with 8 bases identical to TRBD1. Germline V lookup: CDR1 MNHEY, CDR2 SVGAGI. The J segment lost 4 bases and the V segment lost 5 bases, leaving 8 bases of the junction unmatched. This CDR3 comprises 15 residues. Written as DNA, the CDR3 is TGTGCCAGCAGTCCCGGGACAGGTTACTCAGATACGCAGTATTTT. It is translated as CASSPGTGYSDTQYF.

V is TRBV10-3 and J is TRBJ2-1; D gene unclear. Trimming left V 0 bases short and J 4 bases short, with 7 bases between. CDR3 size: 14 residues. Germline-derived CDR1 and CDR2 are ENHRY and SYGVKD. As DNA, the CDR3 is TGTGCCATCAGTGAGTCCAACACATACAATGAGCAGTTCTTC. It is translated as CAISESNTYNEQFF.

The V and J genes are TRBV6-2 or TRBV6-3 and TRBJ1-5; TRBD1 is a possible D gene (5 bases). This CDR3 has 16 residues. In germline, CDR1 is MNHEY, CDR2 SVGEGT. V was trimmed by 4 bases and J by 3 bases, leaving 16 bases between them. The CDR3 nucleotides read TGTGCCAGCAGTTCTCCGCCAGGGATAACCAATCAGCCCCAGCATTTT. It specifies CASSSPPGITNQPQHF.

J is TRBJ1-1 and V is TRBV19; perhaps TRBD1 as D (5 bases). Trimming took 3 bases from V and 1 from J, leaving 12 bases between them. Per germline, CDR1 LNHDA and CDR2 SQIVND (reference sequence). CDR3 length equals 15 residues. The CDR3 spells CASSIRQGGNTEAFF. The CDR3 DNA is TGTGCCAGTAGTATCCGGCAGGGAGGGAACACTGAAGCTTTCTTT.

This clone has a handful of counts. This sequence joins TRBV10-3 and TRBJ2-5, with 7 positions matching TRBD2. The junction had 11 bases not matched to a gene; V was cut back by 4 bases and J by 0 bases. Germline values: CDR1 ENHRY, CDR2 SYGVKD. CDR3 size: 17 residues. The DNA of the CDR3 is TGTGCCATCAGTGTGTCTCCGCGGGGGACGTACCAAGAGACCCAGTACTTC. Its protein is CAISVSPRGTYQETQYF.

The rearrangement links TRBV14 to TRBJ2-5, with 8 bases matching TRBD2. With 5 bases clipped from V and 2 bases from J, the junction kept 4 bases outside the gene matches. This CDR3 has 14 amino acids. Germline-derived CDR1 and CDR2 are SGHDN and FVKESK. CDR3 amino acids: CASSSVAGQETQYF. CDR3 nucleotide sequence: TGTGCCAGCAGCTCGGTAGCGGGACAAGAGACCCAGTACTTC.

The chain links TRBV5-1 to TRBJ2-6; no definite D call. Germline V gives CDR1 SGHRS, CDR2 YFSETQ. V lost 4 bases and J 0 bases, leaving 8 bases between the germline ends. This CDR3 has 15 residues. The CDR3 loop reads CASSGTPSGANVLTF. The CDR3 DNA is TGCGCCAGCAGCGGCACCCCCTCTGGGGCCAACGTCCTGACTTTC.

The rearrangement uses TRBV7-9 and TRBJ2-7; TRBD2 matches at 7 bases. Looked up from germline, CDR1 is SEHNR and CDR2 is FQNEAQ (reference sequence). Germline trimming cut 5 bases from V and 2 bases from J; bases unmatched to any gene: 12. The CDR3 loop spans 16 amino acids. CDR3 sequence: CASSPGLSGVPYEQYF. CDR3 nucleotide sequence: TGTGCCAGCAGCCCTGGTTTGAGCGGGGTCCCCTACGAGCAGTACTTC.

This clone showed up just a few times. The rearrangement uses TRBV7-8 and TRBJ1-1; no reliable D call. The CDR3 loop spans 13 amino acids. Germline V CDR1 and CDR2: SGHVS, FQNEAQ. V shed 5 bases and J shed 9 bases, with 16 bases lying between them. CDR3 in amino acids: CASSHPITPKAFF. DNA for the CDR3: TGTGCCAGCAGCCATCCGATAACCCCCAAAGCTTTCTTT. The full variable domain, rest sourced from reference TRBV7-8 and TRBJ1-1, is GAGVSQSPRYKVAKRGQDVALRCDPISGHVSLFWYQQALGQGPEFLTYFQNEAQLDKSGLPSDRFFAERPEGSVSTLKIQRTQQEDSAVYLCASSHPITPKAFFGQGTRLTVV.

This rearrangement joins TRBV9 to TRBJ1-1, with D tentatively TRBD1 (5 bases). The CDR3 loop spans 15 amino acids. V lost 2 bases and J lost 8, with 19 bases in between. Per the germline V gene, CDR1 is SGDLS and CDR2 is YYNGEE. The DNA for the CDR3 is TGTGCCAGCAGCGTTGCGCCTGTCCCCGAGGGGGAAGCTTTCTTT. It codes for CASSVAPVPEGEAFF.

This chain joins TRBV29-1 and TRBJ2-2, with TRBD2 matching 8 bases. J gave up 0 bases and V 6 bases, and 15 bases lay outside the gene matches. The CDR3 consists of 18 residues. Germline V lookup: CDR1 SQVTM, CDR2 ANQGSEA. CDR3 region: CSVRGGLGETTNTGELFF. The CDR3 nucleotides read TGCAGCGTCCGGGGGGGACTAGGGGAAACCACGAACACCGGGGAGCTGTTTTTT.

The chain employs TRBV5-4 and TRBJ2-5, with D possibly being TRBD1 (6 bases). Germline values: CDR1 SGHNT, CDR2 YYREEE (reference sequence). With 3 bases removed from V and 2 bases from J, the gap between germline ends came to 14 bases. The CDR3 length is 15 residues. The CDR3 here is CASSSRAGEQETQYF. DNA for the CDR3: TGTGCCAGCAGCTCGAGGGCAGGGGAACAAGAGACCCAGTACTTC.

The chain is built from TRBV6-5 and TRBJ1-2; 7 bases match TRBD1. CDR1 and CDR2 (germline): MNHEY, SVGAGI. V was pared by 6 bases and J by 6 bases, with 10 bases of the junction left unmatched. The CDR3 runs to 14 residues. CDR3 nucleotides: TGTGCCAGCAGGAGTAGGGGGCAGGGGAATGGCTACACCTTC. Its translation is CASRSRGQGNGYTF.

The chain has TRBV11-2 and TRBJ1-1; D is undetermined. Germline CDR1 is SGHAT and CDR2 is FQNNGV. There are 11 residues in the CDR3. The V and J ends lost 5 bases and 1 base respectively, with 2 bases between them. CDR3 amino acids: CASSPNTEAFF. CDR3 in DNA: TGTGCCAGCAGCCCGAACACTGAAGCTTTCTTT. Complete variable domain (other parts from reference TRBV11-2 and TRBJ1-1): EAGVAQSPRYKIIEKRQSVAFWCNPISGHATLYWYQQILGQGPKLLIQFQNNGVVDDSQLPKDRFSAERLKGVDSTLKIQPAKLEDSAVYLCASSPNTEAFFGQGTRLTVV.

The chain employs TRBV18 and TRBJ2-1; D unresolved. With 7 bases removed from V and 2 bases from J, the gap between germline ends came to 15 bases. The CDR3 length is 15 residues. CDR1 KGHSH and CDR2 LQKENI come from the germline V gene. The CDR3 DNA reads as TGTGCCAGCTGCCGAGCCCACGGACCCTACAATGAGCAGTTCTTC. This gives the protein CASCRAHGPYNEQFF.

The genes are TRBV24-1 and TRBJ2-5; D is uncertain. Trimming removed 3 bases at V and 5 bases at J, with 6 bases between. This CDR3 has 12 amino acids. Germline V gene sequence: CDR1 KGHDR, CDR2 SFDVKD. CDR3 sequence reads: CATSDTRETQYF. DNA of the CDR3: TGTGCCACCAGTGATACCAGGGAGACCCAGTACTTC.

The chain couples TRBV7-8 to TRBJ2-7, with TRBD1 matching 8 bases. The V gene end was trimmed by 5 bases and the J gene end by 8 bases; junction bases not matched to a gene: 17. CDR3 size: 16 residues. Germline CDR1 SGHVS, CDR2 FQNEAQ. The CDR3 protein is CASSKDRDDRFTQQYV. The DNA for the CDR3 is TGTGCCAGCAGCAAGGACAGGGATGATCGCTTTACGCAGCAGTACGTC.

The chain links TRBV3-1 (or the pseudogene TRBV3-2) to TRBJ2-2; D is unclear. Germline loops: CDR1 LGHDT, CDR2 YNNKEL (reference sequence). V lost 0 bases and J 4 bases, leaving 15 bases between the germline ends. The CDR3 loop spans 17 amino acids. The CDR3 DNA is TGTGCCAGCAGCCAAGATTCATGGGCTCGAGGCACCGGGGAGCTGTTTTTT. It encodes CASSQDSWARGTGELFF.

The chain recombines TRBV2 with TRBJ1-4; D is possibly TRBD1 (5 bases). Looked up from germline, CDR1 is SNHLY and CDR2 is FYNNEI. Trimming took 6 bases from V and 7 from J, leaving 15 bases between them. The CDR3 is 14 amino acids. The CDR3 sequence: CASSAGPVGEKLFF. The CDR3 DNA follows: TGTGCCAGCAGCGCAGGGCCCGTGGGTGAAAAACTGTTTTTT.

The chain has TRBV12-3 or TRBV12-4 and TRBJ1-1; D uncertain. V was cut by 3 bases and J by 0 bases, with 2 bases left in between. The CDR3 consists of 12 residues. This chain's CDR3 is CASSLVNTEAFF. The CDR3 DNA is TGTGCCAGCAGTTTGGTGAACACTGAAGCTTTCTTT.

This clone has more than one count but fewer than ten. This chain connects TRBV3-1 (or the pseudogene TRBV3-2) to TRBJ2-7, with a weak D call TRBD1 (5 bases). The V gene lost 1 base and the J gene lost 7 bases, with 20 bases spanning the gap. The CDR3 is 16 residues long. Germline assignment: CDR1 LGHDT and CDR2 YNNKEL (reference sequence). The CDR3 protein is CASSQGGGALFWEQYF. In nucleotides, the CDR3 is TGTGCCAGCAGCCAAGGGGGCGGTGCACTCTTTTGGGAGCAGTACTTC.

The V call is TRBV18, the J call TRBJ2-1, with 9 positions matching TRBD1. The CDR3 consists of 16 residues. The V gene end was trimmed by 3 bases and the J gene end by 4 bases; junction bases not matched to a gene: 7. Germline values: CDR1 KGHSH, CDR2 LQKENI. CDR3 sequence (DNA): TGTGCCAGCTCACCCCGGACAGGGGATCATTACAATGAGCAGTTCTTC. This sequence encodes CASSPRTGDHYNEQFF.